This TCR beta chain was captured in a study of CD8+ T cells in alopecia areata (dated by TCRdb to 2016 to 2019). Regarding the complete study: The treated patients took part in an open-label pilot trial in which moderate-to-severe alopecia areata was treated with oral tofacitinib at 5 to 10 mg twice daily. The RNA source kit depended on sample type: the PAXgene miRNA kit for fixed scalp, the miRNeasy kit for PBMCs, and the RNeasy kit for mouse skin. High-throughput TCRbeta sequencing was used to examine T cell clonal expansion in alopecia areata in both the C3H/HeJ mouse model and human patients. Disease severity in treated patients was measured with the SALT score, which quantifies the percentage of affected scalp surface area. On the human side, TCRbeta sequencing was run on scalp tissue and on sorted CD4+ and CD8+ peripheral blood T cells from healthy controls and from alopecia areata patients with either patchy or totalis/universalis disease. Biopsies were taken from tofacitinib-treated patients at baseline and at 4 and 24 weeks of treatment, and a later scalp biopsy was taken in several of the tofacitinib-treated patients. Tofacitinib was given for 6 to 18 months, followed by 6 months of follow-up off drug to assess delayed response and recurrence. TCRbeta CDR3 regions were amplified by immunoSEQ multiplex PCR with 35 Vbeta forward and 13 Jbeta reverse primers. Scalp clonality was compared among normal scalp (n=4), patchy alopecia areata scalp (n=8), and alopecia totalis/universalis scalp (n=8).

As concerns this clone: It lacks a known antigen. No clone much larger than this one lies a single base away; base qualities are absent.

Preparation of the library involved the immunoSEQ multiplex PCR assay. To provide template for TCR sequencing, every sample had RNA extracted and reverse transcribed into cDNA. SuperScript III was used for first-strand cDNA synthesis, primed with a 2:1 mix of oligo-dT and random hexamers. Amplification bias was assessed with a synthetic immune receptor repertoire, and residual bias was removed computationally. On the authors' methods: Raw reads were preprocessed to remove errors, and CDR3 was defined by IMGT conventions from the conserved cysteine to phenylalanine. Clonality was calculated as 1 minus Shannon entropy normalized by log2 of the number of productive unique TCRs. Whether each scalp clone was CD4 or CD8 was inferred by checking scalp TCRbeta sequences against the CD4 and CD8 repertoires from sorted blood. Drawn from immuneACCESS, this table holds only the in-frame rearrangements with V and J called that TCRdb kept. Clones are partly lost; checked studies trace under half to an unresolved V gene and leave the rest unexplained. That table supplies the V and J calls and clone size; D and trimming were determined from the DNA. This sample has 150,000 to 200,000 clones in its table, and roughly 60% of those were observed once. The ten most abundant clones make up 0.85% to 1.3% of the sample.

Study-wide conclusions, independent of this receptor: Compared with normal scalp, lesional scalp had higher clonality and more expanded CD8+ clones, particularly in alopecia totalis/universalis, a pattern that suggests antigenic drive. During tofacitinib treatment, many expanded lesional clones stuck around in both scalp and blood, and this persistence may partly explain why relapse happens after treatment is stopped. Compared with mice, TCR sequences shared between patients were less clear, possibly partly because of HLA diversity across the patient population. Scalp TCR repertoire analysis is complicated because resident alphabeta T cells in normal human skin are also sequenced, whereas mouse skin is dominated by gammadelta T cells. Scalp clonality and the number of expanded CD8+ clones among the top 100 scalp clones were significantly decreased by tofacitinib. The treated cohort was small, with a single nonresponder, so links between baseline CD8+ expansion and response need larger studies.

The CDR3 runs 12 amino acids, cysteine and phenylalanine included. Left in the record is the CDR3 DNA by itself, 36 bases read in frame from the first base. According to the germline V gene, CDR1 reads SQVTM and CDR2 reads ANQGSEA. The V and J ends are trimmed by 7 bases and 7 bases, leaving 17 bases between them. The time point label, as the study defines it: 20 to 30 weeks on oral tofacitinib. According to the study, the label for this sample's treatment or condition signals: oral pan-JAK inhibitor, 5-10 mg twice daily. From alopecia areata patients, peripheral blood was collected along with lesional scalp punch biopsies. After PBMCs were isolated by density centrifugation and stained for CD3, CD4 and CD8, a FACSAria was used to sort CD4+ and CD8+ T cells.

This sequence uses TRBV29-1 and TRBJ2-7; TRBD2 could be the D gene, as 7 bases match. Specimen: CD4+ T cells sorted from blood, collected at week 24, from a patient treated with tofacitinib. The clonotype comes from a human donor with alopecia areata. The CDR3: CSAGGPSGEQYF. The DNA sequence reads TGCAGCGCCGGGGGGCCATCGGGTGAGCAGTACTTC.